The TCR beta chain described here comes from a study of T cells in Graves' hyperthyroidism and ophthalmopathy. There were TCR beta CDR3 regions amplified from RNA transcripts. HTBI primers were employed in a first-round RT-PCR of the TCR CDR3. TCRdb re-called the multiplex PCR reads with MiXCR, one entry per CDR3 protein. The sample shows roughly 570,000 distinct CDR3 sequences, 46% of them seen only once. When ophthalmopathy did not progress within 18 months, Graves' hyperthyroidism was considered stable. There are many counts of this clonotype. The CDR3 runs 13 residues. The germline V gene has CDR1 SGDLS and CDR2 YYNGEE. V was trimmed by 3 bases and J by 1 base, leaving 4 bases between them.

Material for sequencing was peripheral blood or thyroid tissue (not recorded which). The chain employs TRBV9 and TRBJ2-2; D is unclear. The clonotype originates from a woman younger than 35 with Graves' hyperthyroidism. CDR3 DNA: TGTGCCAGCAGCGGGAGGAACACCGGGGAGCTGTTTTTT. Amino acids: CASSGRNTGELFF.